This T cell receptor beta chain was recovered during a study of Graves' ophthalmopathy and Graves' hyperthyroidism. Study conclusions and caveats: In blood appeared most of the expanded thyroid clonotypes whose frequency exceeded 0.001.

Beta-chain TCR CDR3 regions were amplified from RNA transcripts. Following a first-round RT-PCR that used HTBI primers, a second-round multiplex PCR was carried out. Each CDR3 protein is one row after TCRdb ran MiXCR on the multiplex PCR reads. Of about 480,000 distinct CDR3 sequences detected, about 15% appear once; the ten largest clones hold 9.8%. Ineligible for inclusion were patients with other autoimmune diseases, uncontrolled infections, pregnancy or lactation. Diagnosis used clinical symptoms, serum thyroxine, TRAb, thyroid ultrasound and orbital computed tomography. Someone took the PBMCs out of more than 9 ml of fresh peripheral blood. V was shortened by 0 bases and J by 10 bases, with 7 bases between the two germline ends. Germline V gene lookup returns CDR1 MNHNS and CDR2 SASEGT. The CDR3 consists of 13 residues. As for this clonotype: Its antigen remains unidentified.

This clonotype was obtained from a young woman with Graves' ophthalmopathy. The V call is TRBV6-1, the J call TRBJ1-6; D not certain. The sequenced material came from blood. Here the CDR3 DNA reads TGTGCCAGCAGTGAAGCGAACCTCTCACCCCTCCACTTT. Its protein is CASSEANLSPLHF.